This TCR beta chain was identified in a study of cytomegalovirus exposure and HLA in healthy donors (dated by TCRdb to the late 2010s). About the full investigation: In an earlier analysis of under 600 of the donors, about 260 Gb of sequence data and some 120 million unique TCR beta sequences from about 190 million T cells were reported. A separate validation cohort of over a hundred different subjects was used in addition to the approximately 610-subject first cohort. Among some 410 genotyped donors of the cohort, an average of around 240,000 unique TCR beta nucleotide sequences were sequenced per donor, roughly a sixth of them non-productive. HLA typing covered class I and class II loci at four-digit resolution. In a later analysis, previously published TCR beta repertoires from 666 donors were re-analyzed and high-resolution HLA genotyping was added so that TCR occurrence patterns could be studied. In an earlier analysis of roughly 540 of the donors, high-throughput TCR beta sequencing was used to judge whether each TCR beta V gene segment behaved as functional or pseudogenic. The aim of the study was to test whether cataloging public T cell receptors could identify signatures of past pathogen exposure. An early release that covered about 600 HLA-typed donors contained 300 to 350 gigabases of sequencing data and about 93 million unique TCR sequences. In the later analysis, no new phenotypic data were used to find candidate immune exposures; instead, reliance was placed on TCR beta sequences and their occurrence across donors. Donor age, sex, ethnicity and CMV serostatus were collected together with the repertoire data. Because of strong linkage in the cohort, roughly five DR-DQ haplotypes were treated as single units for association and clustering. In a later genetic analysis, genome-wide SNP genotypes for about three fifths of the roughly 670 donors were used, and that subset was treated as a discovery cohort. To predict cytomegalovirus infection status, the study brought together high-throughput TCR immunosequencing, statistical association of individual TCRs with disease status, and machine learning. Every repertoire in the discovery cohort had been generated on one and the same sequencing platform. Typing coverage differed by locus: A, B, C, DRB1 and DQB1 were typed in about 620-640 donors, DQA1 in approximately 520, DPA1 in some 600, and DPB1 in approximately 450. Among the roughly 400 genotyped donors, 75% to 90% belonged to the genetic ancestry cluster associated with self-reported Caucasian donors. The study profiled the T cell repertoires of 666 subjects by immunosequencing and related them to cytomegalovirus serostatus.

What the work shows at the level of the full study, not this receptor alone: In a later analysis, HLA-associated TCR beta chains showed more clonal expansion and lower generation probabilities than non-associated chains that were equally common. Because some donors lacked HLA typing at each locus, the association tests relied only on the typed subset. In vitro tests confirmed that a few of the cytomegalovirus-associated TCR beta chains recognize cytomegalovirus antigens. A cluster of highly shared sequence variants was judged likely to be a technical artifact of the sequencing pipeline. A later analysis found that TCR association rates varied across HLA loci, with DRB1 alleles showing the most associated TCRs and HLA-C alleles the fewest. According to a later genetic analysis, donors in an Asian-associated ancestry cluster had fewer N-insertions in productive TCRs than the approximately 670-donor mean. In a later analysis, several top co-occurrence clusters were reported to appear linked to parvovirus B19, influenza, CMV and Epstein-Barr virus. A later analysis associated 16,951 TCR beta sequences with specific HLA alleles at a false discovery rate of 0.05. Linkage disequilibrium might explain the correlated functional status among segregating V segments, but an unknown experimental factor could not be ruled out. The study gave a list of 150 to 200 TCR beta chains associated with cytomegalovirus. Across donors, most TCR sequences were observed very rarely, whereas some public TCRs were present in many individuals. When HLA alleles, especially DR and DQ, strongly co-occurred, TCR associations were difficult to assign to individual alleles. Presence/absence analyses assumed roughly uniform sequencing depth across donors, an assumption that may not hold. Only TCR beta chains were sequenced in this cohort, and the absence of alpha or paired-chain data limited detectable features. Immune exposure information for the cohort was limited to CMV serostatus. A later genetic analysis associated a missense DCLRE1C variant with V-gene and J-gene trimming of TCR beta chains, and an independent cohort replicated the association. The 87-base-pair reads could not distinguish some IMGT-functional V segments, including TRBV6-2 and TRBV6-3, so those segments were excluded. The classifier was reported to diagnose cytomegalovirus status with high specificity and sensitivity in both the original and validation cohorts. Approximately 18 rarely observed V segments, including chromosome 9 orphons, were excluded from the earlier analysis of just under 600 of the donors because counts were too low. In an earlier analysis of a few hundred of the donors, most TCR beta V segments were observed in productive rearrangements about 87% or about 30% of the time, broadly matching IMGT annotations. A further reported finding was that TCR beta sequences accurately predicted the HLA-A and HLA-B alleles for most subjects in the first cohort. The authors suggested that the approach could potentially be extended to other disease states and immunological phenotypes. According to a later analysis, most CMV-associated TCR beta chains appeared to be HLA-restricted, and the HLA associations seemed to be driven largely by CMV exposure.

Unmatched junction bases come to 15, with V trimmed by 3 bases and J by 5 bases. Taken from cysteine to phenylalanine, the CDR3 has 18 residues. The entry retains the CDR3 DNA only, 54 bases that are in frame from base 1. The germline V gene (reference sequence) yields SEHNR for CDR1 and FQNEAQ for CDR2. In total, approximately 610 healthy bone marrow donors made up the cohort. All cohort members were sampled while nominally healthy, although unrecorded immune exposures were likely present. CMV serostatus was positive for more than 250 and negative for about 50% of the roughly 700 cohort members, and was not recorded for this donor. A peripheral blood sample was collected from each donor, and TCR beta sequencing was performed on peripheral blood mononuclear cells. Genomic DNA extraction from the blood cell samples was performed with the Qiagen DNeasy Blood Extraction Kit. The library was made by the immunoSEQ multiplex PCR assay. For the multiplex PCR, a mixture combining 60 forward primers for TCR Vbeta segments and 13 reverse primers for TCR Jbeta segments was used. The CDR3 region of rearranged TCR beta genes was amplified from genomic DNA by a multiplex PCR assay. The amplified TCR beta libraries were sequenced on the Illumina HiSeq System as 87-base-pair reads. Turning to the authors' computational methods: Across the 700 or so repertoires, a later analysis counted 75 million to 90 million unique TCR beta chains, around 11 million of which were shared by at least two donors. Raw reads were error-corrected and collapsed into unique sequences by a nearest-neighbor algorithm in which closely related sequences were merged to remove PCR and sequencing errors. V, D and J gene segments were assigned by aligning CDR3 sequences to IMGT reference sequences. For a sequence to be retained, at least a six-nucleotide match to both a V gene segment and a J gene segment was required. Rearrangements were classified as productive when the CDR3 lacked stop codons and remained in frame with V and J, and all other rearrangements were classified as non-productive. CDR3 was defined according to IMGT convention as the region running from the second conserved V-encoded cysteine to the conserved J-encoded phenylalanine. The earlier analysis of about 610 of the donors excluded sequences that lacked an unambiguous match to a single V gene segment. An earlier analysis of just under 600 of the donors called V segments functional above 56.7% productive rearrangements and segregating when the between-donor standard deviation exceeded 5%. To diagnose cytomegalovirus status from the catalog of TCR beta chain sequences, a statistical classification framework was built. A later analysis assigned V and J genes by comparing TCR nucleotide sequences with IMGT/GENE-DB human TR gene sequences. In a later analysis, CDR3 sequences and most-parsimonious VDJ recombination scenarios were assigned using the TCRdist pipeline. In a later analysis, every TCR beta chain was defined by the combination of its CDR3 amino acid sequence and its V-gene family, and reads without a unique V-gene family were dropped. As a way to deal with suspected cross-contamination and a sequencing artifact, a later analysis dropped approximately 590 nucleotide sequences that were highly shared and had low generation probability. In a later analysis, a clonal expansion index for each public chain was calculated from normalized within-repertoire ranks of inferred template counts. A later analysis computed generation probabilities with a VDJ recombination model fitted to out-of-frame rearrangements, and checked the results against IGoR. Hypergeometric tests were used in a later analysis to score TCR-TCR, TCR-HLA and TCR-CMV co-occurrence, with a repertoire-size bias correction applied to the TCR pairs. In a later analysis, false discovery rates were estimated by permuting HLA or CMV assignments 20 times. In a later analysis, co-occurring TCRs were grouped with DBSCAN, and TCRdist sequence similarity was added when clustering was performed within HLA-allele-positive subsets. Repertoires with fewer than 30,000 or more than 120,000 public chains were left out of co-occurrence clustering, as were roughly five repertoires with anomalous nucleotide sharing. TCRdb retrieved this table from immuneACCESS and kept in-frame rearrangements only. Not all clones are present; in checked studies, unresolved V genes account for under half, and no reason is known for the remainder. The V and J calls and the clone size are those of that table, but D and trimming were determined from the DNA. The sample records around 59,000 clones, 75% to 85% of which are singletons. The ten largest clonotypes hold roughly 1.5% of the sample.

This clone has a handful of counts. What antigen it recognizes has not been identified. Base qualities are not provided; no much larger clone lies one nucleotide away. The sequenced sample consisted of PBMCs. This sequence originates from a human donor in good health. The chain was built from TRBV7-9 and TRBJ2-5; 10 bases in the middle match TRBD2. The nucleotides are TGTGCCAGCAGCTTCCCCGGGGGGAGCGGGAGGGCCTGGGAGACCCAGTACTTC. Translated, this is CASSFPGGSGRAWETQYF.